Listed here are 25 T cell receptor beta chains from one sample, sequenced in a study of early T cells in non-severe SARS-CoV-2 infection. TCRdb independently ran MiXCR on the 5' RACE reads; one entry per CDR3 protein. Of roughly 61,000 distinct CDR3 sequences in the sample, 10% to 14% were seen once. The sequenced sample consisted of whole blood. All receptors derive from an adult who was a healthcare worker with PCR-confirmed SARS-CoV-2 infection or an uninfected control (not recorded which).

This clonotype showed up many times. The chain couples TRBV19 to TRBJ1-5; D may be TRBD1 (6 bases). V lost 4 bases, J lost 6 bases, and 7 bases lay in between. The CDR3 runs 12 residues. Germline lookup yields CDR1 LNHDA and CDR2 SQIVND (reference sequence). The CDR3 spells CASSSRGQPQHF. The CDR3 DNA follows: TGTGCCAGTAGTAGCAGGGGTCAGCCCCAGCATTTT.

This CDR3 is CASQGATDTQYF. In DNA form, the CDR3 reads TGTGCCAGTCAGGGGGCTACAGATACGCAGTATTTT. The chain combines TRBV11-2 with TRBJ2-3; the match to TRBD1 covers 8 bases. The V and J ends lost 9 bases and 3 bases, in that order; junction bases with no gene match: 2. The V gene's germline CDR1 is SGHAT and CDR2 FQNNGV. The CDR3 runs to 12 residues.

This clonotype occurred many times. V gene TRBV7-2 combines with J gene TRBJ1-2, with D tentatively TRBD1 (6 bases). V was trimmed by 6 bases and J by 8 bases, leaving 25 bases between them. This CDR3 spans 16 amino acids. CDR1 and CDR2 from the germline V gene are SGHTA and FQGNSA. The CDR3 loop is CASSPSAGAGNRGYTF. The CDR3 DNA is TGTGCCAGCAGTCCGTCCGCGGGGGCAGGGAATAGAGGCTACACCTTC.

This clonotype was seen ten or more times. The rearrangement joins TRBV6-7 to TRBJ2-5, with TRBD2 matching over 7 bases. Being an ORF, TRBV6-7 has a function that is uncertain. V gave up 0 bases and J gave up 4 bases; unmatched junction bases: 14. This CDR3 spans 18 amino acids. The CDR3 region has the DNA TGTGCCAGCAGTTACTCTCTCGCGGGGGACTCGGATCGAGAGACCCAGTACTTC. This codes for CASSYSLAGDSDRETQYF.

As for this clonotype: One junction end does not reproduce the germline sequence, and a read error may be involved. This rearrangement joins TRBV28 to TRBJ2-5; 14 nucleotides match TRBD2. The length of the CDR3 is 14 residues. CDR1 and CDR2 (germline): MDHEN, SYDVKM. CDR3 nucleotides: TGTGCCAGCAGAGGTCCCGGGACTAGCGGGGGCCTCCACTTC. Protein sequence: CASRGPGTSGGLHF. The whole variable domain, remainder taken from reference TRBV28 and TRBJ2-5, is DVKVTQSSRYLVKRTGEKVFLECVQDMDHENMFWYRQDPGLGLRLIYFSYDVKMKEKGDIPEGYSVSREKKERFSLILESASTNQTSMYLCASRGPGTSGGLHFGPGTRLLVL.

The chain is built from TRBV20-1 and TRBJ2-3, with 8 bases aligning to TRBD1. From germline, CDR1 is DFQATT and CDR2 SNEGSKA (reference sequence). V shed 5 bases and J 4 bases; nucleotides not matched to a gene: 5. This CDR3 spans 13 amino acids. Written as DNA, the CDR3 is TGCAGTGCTCTGGGACAGGATGCAGATACGCAGTATTTT. It encodes CSALGQDADTQYF.

The CDR3 DNA sequence: TGCAGTGCTAGCGCCCGGGACAGGGGGCCATACGAGCAGTACTTC. This encodes CSASARDRGPYEQYF. J is TRBJ2-7 and V is TRBV20-1, with 12 bases lining up with TRBD1. The V segment lost 3 bases and the J segment 4 bases; nucleotides outside the gene matches: 7. The CDR3 runs 15 residues. Per germline, CDR1 DFQATT and CDR2 SNEGSKA (reference sequence).

V and J are TRBV29-1 and TRBJ2-7, with TRBD1 matching 7 bases. This CDR3 region has 12 residues. With 5 bases clipped from V and 3 bases from J, the junction kept 4 bases outside the gene matches. Germline V lookup: CDR1 SQVTM, CDR2 ANQGSEA. As DNA, the CDR3 is TGCAGCGTTCAGCAGGGGGTCTACGAGCAGTACTTC. This sequence encodes CSVQQGVYEQYF.

Ten or more counts support this clonotype. The genes are TRBV18 and TRBJ1-2; possible D gene TRBD1, 5 bases. V was pared by 1 base and J by 3 bases, with 12 bases between. Germline CDR1 is KGHSH and CDR2 is LQKENI. The CDR3 is made up of 15 amino acids. In DNA, the CDR3 is TGTGCCAGCTCACCACTTCGGGGGATCGACTATGGCTACACCTTC. It yields the protein CASSPLRGIDYGYTF.

This clonotype was detected only a few times. The chain uses TRBV14 and TRBJ2-2; no definite D call. Germline CDR1 is SGHDN and CDR2 is FVKESK. Trimming removed 3 bases from V and 1 base from J, with 6 bases in between. This CDR3 spans 14 amino acids. CDR3 nucleotides: TGTGCCAGCAGCCACTTGGGGAACACCGGGGAGCTGTTTTTT. The encoded protein is CASSHLGNTGELFF.

This clonotype came up many times. The V call is TRBV12-3 or TRBV12-4, the J call TRBJ2-3, with D tentatively TRBD2 (5 bases). V gave up 6 bases and J gave up 1 base, with 8 bases separating them. There are 13 residues in the CDR3. As DNA, the CDR3 is TGTGCCAGCAGAAAGAGGGGCACAGATACGCAGTATTTT. This translates into CASRKRGTDTQYF.

The chain is built from TRBV29-1 and TRBJ2-1; maybe TRBD2 (6 bases). Germline V gene data show CDR1 as SQVTM and CDR2 as ANQGSEA. The CDR3 loop spans 10 amino acids. The CDR3 sequence: CRTGGNEQFF. Here the CDR3 DNA reads TGCAGAACCGGGGGCAATGAGCAGTTCTTC.

The chain couples TRBV4-3 to TRBJ2-1; 9 bases map to TRBD2. Germline lookup yields CDR1 LGHNA and CDR2 YSLEER. J was trimmed by 5 bases and V by 2 bases; bases with no gene match: 10. This CDR3 is built from 17 residues. The CDR3 loop is CASSQHQAGGSNNEQFF. CDR3 bases: TGCGCCAGCAGCCAACACCAAGCGGGGGGCTCGAACAATGAGCAGTTCTTC.

In its sample, this clonotype was seen many times. The chain combines TRBV6-6 with TRBJ2-7; D tentatively fits TRBD1 or TRBD2 (5 bases each). V lost 7 bases, J lost 0 bases, and 19 bases lay in between. This CDR3 is built from 16 residues. Germline V CDR1 and CDR2: MNHNY, SVGAGI (reference sequence). This chain's CDR3 is CASTPSGRFYSYEQYF. CDR3 coding DNA: TGTGCCAGCACCCCCTCAGGGAGATTTTACTCCTACGAGCAGTACTTC.

This clonotype was seen ten or more times. Here the CDR3 DNA reads TGTGCCAGCCGACCCCACACTAATGAGCAGTTCTTC. Encoded protein: CASRPHTNEQFF. V usage is TRBV6-7 and J usage is TRBJ2-1; D not resolved. TRBV6-7 is placed among ORFs of uncertain function. V lost 8 bases to trimming and J lost 7 bases, with 12 bases between them. This CDR3 contains 12 residues.

This clonotype has just a few counts. V is TRBV7-2 and J is TRBJ2-3; D possibly matches TRBD1 or TRBD2 (5 bases each). With 5 bases removed from V and 2 bases from J, the gap between germline ends came to 17 bases. This CDR3 is built from 16 residues. Germline V CDR1 and CDR2: SGHTA, FQGNSA. This CDR3 is CASSRQGPPATDTQYF. The CDR3 DNA is TGTGCCAGCAGCCGCCAGGGACCGCCCGCCACAGATACGCAGTATTTT.

This clonotype has ten or more counts. V gene TRBV28 combines with J gene TRBJ1-1; D perhaps matches TRBD1 (5 bases). CDR3 length: 12 residues. Trimming took 6 bases from V and 4 from J, leaving 9 bases between them. Germline V gives CDR1 MDHEN, CDR2 SYDVKM. DNA of the CDR3: TGTGCCAGCAGGTTGGGGGGCACTGAAGCTTTCTTT. It yields the protein CASRLGGTEAFF. Drawing the rest from reference TRBV28 and TRBJ1-1, the complete variable domain is DVKVTQSSRYLVKRTGEKVFLECVQDMDHENMFWYRQDPGLGLRLIYFSYDVKMKEKGDIPEGYSVSREKKERFSLILESASTNQTSMYLCASRLGGTEAFFGQGTRLTVV.

This clonotype occurred a few times. The V and J genes are TRBV7-9 and TRBJ1-2; D is unresolved. The CDR3 loop spans 13 amino acids. The germline V gene encodes CDR1 SEHNR and CDR2 FQNEAQ (reference sequence). The V end was cut by 4 bases, the J end by 5 bases, with 11 bases between. The CDR3 nucleotides read TGTGCCAGCAGCTCGAAAGGAAGATATGGCTACACCTTC. This encodes CASSSKGRYGYTF.

Worth noting for this clonotype: A much larger clone lies one base from this, so it may be a read error. The chain is built from TRBV11-2 and TRBJ2-3, with D possibly being TRBD2 (7 bases). Germline CDR1 is SGHAT and CDR2 is FQNNGV. The CDR3 is 16 residues long. In nucleotides, the CDR3 is TGTGTCAGCAGCTTCGGGGGGCGGGGACGCACAGATACGCAGTATTTT. It translates to CVSSFGGRGRTDTQYF.

The chain uses TRBV29-1 and TRBJ2-1; 9 nucleotides line up with TRBD2. Germline assignment: CDR1 SQVTM and CDR2 ANQGSEA. The CDR3 loop spans 14 amino acids. The V and J ends lost 6 bases and 9 bases, in that order; junction bases with no gene match: 12. CDR3 DNA: TGCAGCGTAACCCTCAGCGGGGGGCGTGTTGAGCAGTTCTTC. Translating it yields CSVTLSGGRVEQFF.

This clonotype was picked up a small number of times. The V and J genes are TRBV27 and TRBJ1-5; D perhaps matches TRBD1 (5 bases). The V gene's germline CDR1 is MNHEY and CDR2 SMNVEV (reference sequence). This CDR3 has 16 amino acids. V lost 5 bases and J lost 6, with 20 bases in between. CDR3 nucleotides: TGTGCCAGCAGTCCCAGACAGCGTGCTCCAGGTCAGCCCCAGCATTTT. Translation gives CASSPRQRAPGQPQHF.

CDR3 in DNA: TGCAGTGCGGGGGACAGGGCCTCATACAATGAGCAGTTCTTC. Translating it yields CSAGDRASYNEQFF. V is TRBV20-1 and J is TRBJ2-1; 9 bases map to TRBD1. CDR1 and CDR2 from the germline V gene are DFQATT and SNEGSKA (reference sequence). The CDR3 length is 14 residues. Germline trimming cut 6 bases from V and 4 bases from J; bases unmatched to any gene: 7.

This clonotype was counted at least ten times. V and J are TRBV11-2 and TRBJ2-4; possibly TRBD2 for D (7 bases). V lost 1 base and J lost 2, with 12 bases in between. Germline CDR1 reads SGHAT; CDR2 reads FQNNGV. This CDR3 is 16 amino acids long. Written as DNA, the CDR3 is TGTGCCAGCAGCTTAGCCGGGGGGCCCTCCAAAAACATTCAGTACTTC. This translates into CASSLAGGPSKNIQYF.

The chain links TRBV13 to TRBJ2-3; D perhaps matches TRBD2 (6 bases). This CDR3 spans 15 amino acids. Germline V lookup: CDR1 PRHDT, CDR2 FYEKMQ (reference sequence). V lost 0 bases, J lost 4 bases, and 11 bases lay in between. The DNA of the CDR3 is TGTGCCAGCAGCTTAGGAAGACTAGGCTCAGATACGCAGTATTTT. This encodes CASSLGRLGSDTQYF.

This clonotype was recorded a few times. J is TRBJ1-4 and V is TRBV3-1, with D possibly TRBD1 on 5 matching bases. The CDR3 has 16 residues. Germline CDR1 and CDR2: LGHDT and YNNKEL (reference sequence). The V end was cut by 4 bases, the J end by 8 bases, with 20 bases between. CDR3 protein: CASSLRDRGRREKLFF. For the CDR3, the DNA is TGTGCCAGCAGCCTCCGCGATCGGGGACGGCGGGAAAAACTGTTTTTT.